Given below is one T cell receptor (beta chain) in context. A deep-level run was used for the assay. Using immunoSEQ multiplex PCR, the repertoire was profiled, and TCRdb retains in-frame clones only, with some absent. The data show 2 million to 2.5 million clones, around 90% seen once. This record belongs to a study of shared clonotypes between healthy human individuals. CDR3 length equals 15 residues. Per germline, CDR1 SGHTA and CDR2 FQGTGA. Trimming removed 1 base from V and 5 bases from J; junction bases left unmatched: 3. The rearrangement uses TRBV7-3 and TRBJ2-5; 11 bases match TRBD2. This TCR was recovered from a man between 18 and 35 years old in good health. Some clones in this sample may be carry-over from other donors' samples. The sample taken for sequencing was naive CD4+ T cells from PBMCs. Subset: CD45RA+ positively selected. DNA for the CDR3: TGTGCCAGCAGCTTAAATAGCGGGAGGGAGGAGACCCAGTACTTC. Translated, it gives CASSLNSGREETQYF.